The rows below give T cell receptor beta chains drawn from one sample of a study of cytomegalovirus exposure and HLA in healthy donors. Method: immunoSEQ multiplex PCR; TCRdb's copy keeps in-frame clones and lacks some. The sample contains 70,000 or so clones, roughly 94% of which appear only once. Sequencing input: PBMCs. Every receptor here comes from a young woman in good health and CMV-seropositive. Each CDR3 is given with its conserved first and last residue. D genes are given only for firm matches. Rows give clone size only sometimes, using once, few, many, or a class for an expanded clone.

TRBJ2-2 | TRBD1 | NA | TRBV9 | TGTGCCAGCAGCTTACAGGGGCGGACCGGGGAGCTGTTTTTT | CASSLQGRTGELFF
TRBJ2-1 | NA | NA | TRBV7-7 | TGTGCTAGCAGCTTAACTGCAGGTCCCCTTGTTAGGGGAGAGCAGTTCTTC | CASSLTAGPLVRGEQFF
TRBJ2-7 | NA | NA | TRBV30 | TGTGCCTGGAGCCCACTAGGAGACGAGCAGTACTTC | CAWSPLGDEQYF
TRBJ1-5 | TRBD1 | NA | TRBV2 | TGTGCCAGCAGTAGAGACCGGGACAGAAATCAGCCCCAGCATTTT | CASSRDRDRNQPQHF
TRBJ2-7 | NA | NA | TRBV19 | TGTGCCAGTAGTGGTCAGGACACCTACGAGCAGTACTTC | CASSGQDTYEQYF
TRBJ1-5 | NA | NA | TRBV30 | TGTGCCTGGAGTGCCAATTCCCAAATCAATCAGCCCCAGCATTTT | CAWSANSQINQPQHF
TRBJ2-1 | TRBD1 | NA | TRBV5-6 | TGTGCCAGCACTTACCGGGACAGGGTGGATGTGCAGTTCTTC | CASTYRDRVDVQFF
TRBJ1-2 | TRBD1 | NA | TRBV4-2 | TGTGCCAGCAGCCAAGATAGAAGGATCGACAGGGGTGACTATGGCTACACCTTC | CASSQDRRIDRGDYGYTF
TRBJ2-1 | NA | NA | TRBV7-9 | TGTGCCAGCAGCTTTCGGGGGATTCGTGCGTTCTTC | CASSFRGIRAFF
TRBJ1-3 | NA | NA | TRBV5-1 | TGCGCCAGCAGCTTGGGCAGGGGACAAGGAAACACCATATATTTT | CASSLGRGQGNTIYF
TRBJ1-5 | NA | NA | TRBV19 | TGTGCCAGTACTCCCATGGGCAGCCCCTATAGCAATCAGCCCCAGCATTTT | CASTPMGSPYSNQPQHF
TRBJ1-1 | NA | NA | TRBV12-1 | TGTGCCAGCAGCCCGGAGGGACAGAAAATCTCCACTGAAGCTTTCTTT | CASSPEGQKISTEAFF
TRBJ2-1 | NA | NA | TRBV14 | TGTGCCAGCAGCCAGGGGTGGGGCCACAATGAGCAGTTCTTC | CASSQGWGHNEQFF
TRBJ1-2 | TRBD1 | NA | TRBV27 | TGTGCCAGCAGCCCCCTGGGACAGGGCGACGGCTACACCTTC | CASSPLGQGDGYTF
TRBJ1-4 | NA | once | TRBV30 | TGTGCCTGGAGTGTAGCCCCGGAAAAACTGTTTTTT | CAWSVAPEKLFF
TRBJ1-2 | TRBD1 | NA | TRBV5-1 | TGCGCCAGCAGCTTGGACGCCACAGGGGTTTTCTATGGCTACACCTTC | CASSLDATGVFYGYTF
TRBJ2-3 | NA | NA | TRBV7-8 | TGTGCCAGCAGCCTCTTTAGTAGACTTACGCAGTATTTT | CASSLFSRLTQYF